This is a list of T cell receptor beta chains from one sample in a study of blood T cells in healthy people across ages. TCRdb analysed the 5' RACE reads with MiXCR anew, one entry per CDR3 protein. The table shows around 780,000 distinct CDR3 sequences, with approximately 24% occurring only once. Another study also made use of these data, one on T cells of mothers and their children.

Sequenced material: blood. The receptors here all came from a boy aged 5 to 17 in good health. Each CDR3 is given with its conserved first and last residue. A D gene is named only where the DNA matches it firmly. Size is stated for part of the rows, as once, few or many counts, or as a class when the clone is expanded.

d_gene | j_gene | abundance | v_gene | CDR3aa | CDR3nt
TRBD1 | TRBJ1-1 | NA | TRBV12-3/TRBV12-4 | CASRDFRSADRGYTEAFF | TGTGCCAGCAGGGATTTTCGCTCCGCCGACAGGGGTTACACTGAAGCTTTCTTT
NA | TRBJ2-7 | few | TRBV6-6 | CASSPPTGQTYEQYF | TGTGCCAGCAGTCCGCCGACAGGCCAGACCTACGAGCAGTACTTC
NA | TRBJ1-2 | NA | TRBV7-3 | CASSIGPGNGYGYTF | TGTGCCAGCAGCATAGGTCCGGGCAACGGCTATGGCTACACCTTC
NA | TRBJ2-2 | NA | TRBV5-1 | CASSVDTSNTGELFF | TGCGCCAGCAGCGTAGACACCTCGAACACCGGGGAGCTGTTTTTT
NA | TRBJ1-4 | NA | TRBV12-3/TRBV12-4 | CASSQKQIGEKLFF | TGTGCCAGCAGCCAAAAACAGATCGGTGAAAAACTGTTTTTT
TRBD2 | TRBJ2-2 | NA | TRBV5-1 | CASSLAGLANTGELFF | TGCGCCAGCAGCTTGGCGGGACTAGCGAACACCGGGGAGCTGTTTTTT
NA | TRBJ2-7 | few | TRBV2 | CASSEGPGPREQYF | TGTGCCAGCAGTGAAGGTCCAGGCCCTCGCGAGCAGTACTTC
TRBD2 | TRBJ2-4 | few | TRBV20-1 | CSARDGTSSHIQYF | TGCAGTGCTAGAGACGGGACTAGTAGCCACATTCAGTACTTC
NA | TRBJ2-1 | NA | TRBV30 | CAWNRMSSYNEQFF | TGTGCCTGGAATCGGATGAGCTCCTACAATGAGCAGTTCTTC
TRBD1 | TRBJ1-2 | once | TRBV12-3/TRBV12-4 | CASSFMGQGASTF | TGTGCCAGCAGTTTTATGGGACAGGGGGCGAGTACCTTC
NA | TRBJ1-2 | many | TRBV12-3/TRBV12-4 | CASSFEGRKGYTF | TGTGCCAGCAGTTTTGAAGGGCGCAAGGGCTACACCTTC
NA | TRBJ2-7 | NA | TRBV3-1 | CASSQAPGLYEQYF | TGTGCCAGCAGCCAAGCCCCAGGGTTGTACGAGCAGTACTTC
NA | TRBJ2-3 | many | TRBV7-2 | CASSFRGTDTQYF | TGTGCCAGCAGCTTCCGGGGCACAGATACGCAGTATTTT
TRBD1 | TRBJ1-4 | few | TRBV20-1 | CSAPPGQGTQKLFF | TGCAGTGCTCCCCCGGGACAGGGTACCCAAAAACTGTTTTTT
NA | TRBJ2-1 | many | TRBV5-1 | CASGPGPRDEQFF | TGCGCCAGCGGTCCGGGACCGCGGGATGAGCAGTTCTTC
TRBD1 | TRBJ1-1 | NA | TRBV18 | CASSPRTGVPEAFF | TGTGCCAGCTCACCACGGACAGGAGTTCCTGAAGCTTTCTTT
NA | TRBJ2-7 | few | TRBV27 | CASSPRGGPFTEQYF | TGTGCCAGCAGTCCCCGTGGGGGGCCCTTCACCGAGCAGTACTTC
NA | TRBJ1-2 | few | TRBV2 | CASSGWVEGYGYTF | TGTGCCAGCAGTGGTTGGGTTGAGGGGTATGGCTACACCTTC
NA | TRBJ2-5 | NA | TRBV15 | CATSRETGAQETQYF | TGTGCCACCAGCAGAGAGACTGGGGCCCAAGAGACCCAGTACTTC
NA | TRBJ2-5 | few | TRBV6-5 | CASSYFAGKETQYF | TGTGCCAGCAGTTACTTCGCGGGGAAAGAGACCCAGTACTTC
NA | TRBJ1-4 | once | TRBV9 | CASSLGTTRNEKLFF | TGTGCCAGCAGCCTAGGGACAACTCGTAATGAAAAACTGTTTTTT
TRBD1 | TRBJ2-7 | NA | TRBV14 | CASSTGQGALYEQYF | TGTGCCAGCAGCACAGGACAGGGCGCGCTTTACGAGCAGTACTTC
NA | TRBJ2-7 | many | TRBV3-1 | CASSQGRPTYEQYF | TGTGCCAGCAGCCAAGGACGACCGACCTACGAGCAGTACTTC
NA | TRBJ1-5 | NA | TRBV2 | CASSGTVGDQPQHF | TGTGCCAGCAGTGGGACAGTTGGGGATCAGCCCCAGCATTTT
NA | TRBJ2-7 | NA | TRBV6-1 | CASSGLTYEQYF | TGTGCCAGCTCCGGGCTAACGTACGAGCAGTACTTC
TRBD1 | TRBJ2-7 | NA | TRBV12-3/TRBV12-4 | CASSSVPDRGIEQYF | TGTGCCAGCAGTTCCGTCCCGGACAGGGGAATCGAGCAGTACTTC
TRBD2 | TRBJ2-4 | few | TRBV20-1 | CSARDIGGADIQYF | TGCAGTGCGAGGGATATCGGGGGGGCGGACATTCAGTACTTC
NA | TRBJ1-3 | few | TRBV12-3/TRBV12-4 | CASSLGRRGNTIYF | TGTGCCAGCAGTTTAGGGCGCCGAGGGAACACCATATATTTT
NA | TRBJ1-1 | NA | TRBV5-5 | CASSSQGASTEAFF | TGTGCCAGCAGCTCACAAGGGGCTTCGACTGAAGCTTTCTTT
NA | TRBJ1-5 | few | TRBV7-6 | CASSADPGVVPQHF | TGTGCCAGCAGCGCTGATCCAGGGGTTGTGCCCCAGCATTTT
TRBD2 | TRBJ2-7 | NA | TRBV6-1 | CASRPGLAGGSRYEQYF | TGTGCCAGCAGACCGGGACTAGCGGGGGGCTCACGCTACGAGCAGTACTTC
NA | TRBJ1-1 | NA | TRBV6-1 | CASSGRVESSEAFF | TGTGCCAGCAGTGGACGGGTCGAGAGCTCTGAAGCTTTCTTT
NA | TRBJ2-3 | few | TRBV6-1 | CASSETFRRTDTQYF | TGTGCCAGCAGTGAAACGTTCCGGCGCACAGATACGCAGTATTTT
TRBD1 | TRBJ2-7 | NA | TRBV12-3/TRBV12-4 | CASSTGQGGSGEQYF | TGTGCCAGCAGCACCGGACAGGGTGGTTCAGGGGAGCAGTACTTC
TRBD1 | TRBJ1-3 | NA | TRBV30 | CAWSRQGNSGNTIYF | TGTGCCTGGTCAAGACAGGGGAACTCTGGAAACACCATATATTTT
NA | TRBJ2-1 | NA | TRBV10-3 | CAISESTGASYNEQFF | TGTGCCATCAGTGAGTCGACAGGAGCATCCTACAATGAGCAGTTCTTC
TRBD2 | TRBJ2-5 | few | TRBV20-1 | CSAVSPGLAGEETQYF | TGCAGTGCTGTCTCCCCAGGACTAGCGGGGGAAGAGACCCAGTACTTC
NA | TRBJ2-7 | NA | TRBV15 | CATGGTSYEQYF | TGTGCCACCGGGGGGACGTCCTACGAGCAGTACTTC
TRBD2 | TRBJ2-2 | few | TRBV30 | CTGGVNTGELFF | TGTACGGGGGGAGTGAACACCGGGGAGCTGTTTTTT
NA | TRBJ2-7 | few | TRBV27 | CASSFASGHEQYF | TGTGCCAGCAGTTTTGCCTCTGGCCACGAGCAGTACTTC
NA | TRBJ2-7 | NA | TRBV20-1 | CSAPKGSYEQYF | TGCAGTGCTCCCAAAGGATCCTACGAGCAGTACTTC
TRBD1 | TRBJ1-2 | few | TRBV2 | CASASEGAILNYGYTF | TGTGCCAGCGCCAGCGAGGGGGCCATACTTAACTATGGCTACACCTTC
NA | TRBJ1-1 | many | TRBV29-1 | CSVERGGEAFF | TGCAGCGTTGAAAGAGGTGGGGAAGCTTTCTTT
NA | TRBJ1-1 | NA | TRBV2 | CASSPSREYSEAFF | TGTGCCAGCAGTCCAAGCCGGGAGTACTCTGAAGCTTTCTTT
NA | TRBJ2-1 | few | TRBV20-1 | CSARRGPSYNEQFF | TGCAGTGCTAGACGGGGGCCCTCCTACAATGAGCAGTTCTTC
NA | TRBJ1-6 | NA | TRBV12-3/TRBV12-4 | CASSPGQKHSPLHF | TGTGCCAGCAGTCCCGGACAGAAACATTCACCCCTCCACTTT
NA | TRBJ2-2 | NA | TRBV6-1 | CASSDRSPGELFF | TGTGCCAGCAGTGACCGGTCACCCGGGGAGCTGTTTTTT
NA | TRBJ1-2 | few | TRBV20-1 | CSAGGQGGGYTF | TGCAGTGCTGGGGGGCAGGGAGGTGGCTACACCTTC
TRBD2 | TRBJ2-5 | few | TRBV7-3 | CASSRSGGVGETQYF | TGTGCCAGCAGTCGCAGCGGGGGGGTTGGAGAGACCCAGTACTTC
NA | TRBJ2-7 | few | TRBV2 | CASSAPGIAYEQYF | TGTGCCAGCAGTGCACCGGGGATTGCGTACGAGCAGTACTTC
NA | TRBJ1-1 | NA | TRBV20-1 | CSATAGLSTEAFF | TGCAGTGCCACCGCGGGTTTGAGCACTGAAGCTTTCTTT
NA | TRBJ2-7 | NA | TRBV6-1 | CASSERRFTSYEQYF | TGTGCCAGCAGCGAGAGACGGTTTACCTCCTACGAGCAGTACTTC
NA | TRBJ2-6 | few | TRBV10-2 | CATSGTNSGANVLTF | TGCGCCACCAGCGGGACAAACTCTGGGGCCAACGTCCTGACTTTC
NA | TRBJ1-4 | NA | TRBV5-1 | CASSQGGASTNKKLFF | TGCGCCAGCAGCCAGGGCGGGGCCTCAACTAATAAAAAACTGTTTTTT
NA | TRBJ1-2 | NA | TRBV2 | CGGKGQAGYGYTF | TGTGGGGGGAAGGGCCAGGCGGGCTATGGCTACACCTTC